This T cell receptor beta chain was captured by sequencing in a study of T-cell reconstitution after alpha-beta-depleted transplantation in children. This clonotype was recorded a few times. Unique molecular identifiers were incorporated during preparation of the TCRbeta library. In TCRdb, the PCR reads were re-called with MiXCR into one record per CDR3 protein. Here the sample spans some 390,000 distinct CDR3 sequences, approximately 20% being singletons. The V and J ends lost 2 bases and 1 base respectively, with 6 bases between them. The CDR3 loop spans 13 amino acids. The germline V gene encodes CDR1 DFQATT and CDR2 SNEGSKA (reference sequence).

V and J are TRBV20-1 and TRBJ1-5; no firm D call. The TCR comes from a human donor who donated a stem cell graft to a child with acute myeloid leukemia. This sample comprised PBMCs from the stem cell graft donor, obtained from the stem cell graft. CDR3 sequence: CSARSLSNQPQHF. CDR3 nucleotide sequence: TGCAGTGCTAGATCTTTGAGCAATCAGCCCCAGCATTTT.